The 9 T cell receptor beta chains presented below share a single source sample, sequenced in a study of cytomegalovirus exposure and HLA in healthy donors. The PCR contained 60 Vbeta and 13 Jbeta primers. Some clones are missing from TCRdb's copy, which holds only in-frame ones; the method was immunoSEQ multiplex PCR. Of some 150,000 clones listed, over 70% are singletons. The specimen sequenced was PBMCs. These receptor sequences come from a man aged 25 to 40 in good health and CMV-seropositive.

This rearrangement joins TRBV2 to TRBJ2-3; 11 bases fit TRBD2. The V gene end was trimmed by 5 bases and the J gene end by 5 bases; junction bases not matched to a gene: 6. This CDR3 region has 15 residues. Germline values: CDR1 SNHLY, CDR2 FYNNEI. Here the CDR3 DNA reads TGTGCCAGCAGTATAGCGGGAGGGCCTCTAGATACGCAGTATTTT. Its protein product is CASSIAGGPLDTQYF. Supplemented by reference TRBV2 and TRBJ2-3, the full variable domain reads EPEVTQTPSHQVTQMGQEVILRCVPISNHLYFYWYRQILGQKVEFLVSFYNNEISEKSEIFDDQFSVERPDGSNFTLKIRSTKLEDSAMYFCASSIAGGPLDTQYFGPGTRLTVL.

This clone was observed a handful of times. The J gene is TRBJ1-1, the V gene TRBV4-2; TRBD1 is a possible D gene (5 bases). CDR1 is LGHNA and CDR2 is YNFKEQ in the germline V gene. CDR3 size: 15 residues. Trimming left V 0 bases short and J 0 bases short, with 8 bases between. The CDR3: CASSQDQGMNTEAFF. The DNA for the CDR3 is TGTGCCAGCAGCCAAGATCAGGGAATGAACACTGAAGCTTTCTTT.

This chain links TRBV6-1 with TRBJ1-5; the D is unclear. Germline loops: CDR1 MNHNS, CDR2 SASEGT. Trimming removed 1 base at V and 4 bases at J, with 11 bases between. The CDR3 spans 15 residues. CDR3 protein: CASSEGARGNQPQHF. The CDR3 region has the DNA TGTGCCAGCAGTGAAGGGGCCAGAGGGAATCAGCCCCAGCATTTT.

The rearrangement joins TRBV7-3 to TRBJ2-1; 7 nucleotides agree with TRBD2. This CDR3 region has 15 residues. Germline V CDR1 and CDR2: SGHTA, FQGTGA. J was trimmed by 7 bases and V by 4 bases; bases with no gene match: 10. The CDR3 loop is CASSSSGGFWNEQFF. The CDR3 bases are TGTGCCAGCAGCTCATCGGGAGGCTTTTGGAATGAGCAGTTCTTC.

V is TRBV7-2 and J is TRBJ2-3; 10 positions agree with TRBD2. V trimming: 2 bases; J trimming: 7 bases; junction bases outside the gene matches: 6. The CDR3 loop spans 15 amino acids. Germline V gives CDR1 SGHTA, CDR2 FQGNSA. CDR3 residues: CASSLTRTSGNTQYF. CDR3 coding DNA: TGTGCCAGCAGCTTAACCAGGACTAGCGGAAATACGCAGTATTTT.

CDR3: CASSSTGIDEQYF. CDR3 nucleotides: TGTGCCAGCAGTTCCACAGGGATCGACGAGCAGTACTTC. The gene calls are TRBV27 and TRBJ2-7; D perhaps matches TRBD1 (6 bases). CDR1 and CDR2 (germline): MNHEY, SMNVEV (reference sequence). V lost 4 bases and J 5 bases, leaving 12 bases between the germline ends. CDR3 length: 13 residues.

The chain recombines TRBV19 with TRBJ1-1, with 7 bases matching TRBD1. The CDR3 totals 16 residues. V dropped 7 bases and J dropped 1; count of bases not matched to a gene: 12. Germline V lookup: CDR1 LNHDA, CDR2 SQIVND (reference sequence). CDR3 bases: TGTGCCAGTATTCGAGCGGTAGGGGGCCGGAACACTGAAGCTTTCTTT. Its protein product is CASIRAVGGRNTEAFF.

The chain combines TRBV7-3 with TRBJ2-3, with D maybe TRBD1 (6 bases). Per the germline V gene, CDR1 is SGHTA and CDR2 is FQGTGA. V lost 4 bases and J 5 bases, leaving 16 bases between the germline ends. The CDR3 totals 15 residues. DNA for the CDR3: TGTGCCAGCAGCTCCACGACTGGACAGCGAGATACGCAGTATTTT. Residues: CASSSTTGQRDTQYF.

The rearrangement uses TRBV27 and TRBJ1-1; D gene uncertain. This CDR3 has 14 residues. Germline V gives CDR1 MNHEY, CDR2 SMNVEV (reference sequence). Trimming stripped 5 bases from V and 2 bases from J, with 12 bases between. CDR3 in DNA: TGTGCCAGCAGTCCCCAGCGAGCAAACACTGAAGCTTTCTTT. It is translated as CASSPQRANTEAFF.